This section outlines one T cell receptor beta chain sequence together with its context. The V and J ends lost 8 bases and 2 bases, in that order; junction bases with no gene match: 7. The CDR3 runs to 15 residues. Germline CDR1 MGHRA, CDR2 YSYEKL. This sample stems from a study of T-cell memory formation after mild COVID-19. Study at large: There were largely donor-specific TCR clusters.

Each CDR3 protein gets one entry after TCRdb re-called the 5' RACE reads with MiXCR. The sample carries under 300,000 distinct CDR3 sequences, roughly 8% recorded once. The material sequenced was PBMCs or a T cell subset sorted from them (not recorded which). The rearrangement links TRBV4-1 to TRBJ2-5, with 11 bases fitting TRBD2. The TCR was taken from a man younger than 35 who had mild COVID-19 (a few samples of this study predate the infection). Cell type and time point are not known. The CDR3 is CASARLAGLQETQYF. CDR3 nucleotide sequence: TGCGCCAGCGCTAGACTAGCGGGGCTTCAAGAGACCCAGTACTTC.